These 19 T cell receptor beta chains were all obtained from the same sample, sequenced in a study of blood T cell repertoires in COVID-19. Produced via immunoSEQ multiplex PCR; TCRdb's table is partial and in-frame only. The sample has 60,000 to 65,000 clones; more than 60% are singletons. The sequenced sample consisted of peripheral blood. The receptor set was obtained from a man aged 55 to 70 with acute or convalescent COVID-19.

This clone appeared a single time. The J gene is TRBJ1-3, the V gene TRBV3-1 (or the pseudogene TRBV3-2); D is unresolved. CDR1 LGHDT and CDR2 YNNKEL come from the germline V gene (reference sequence). The germline V and J ends were trimmed by 4 bases and 0 bases, with 7 bases remaining between them. This CDR3 has 14 amino acids. CDR3 sequence: CASSLGSSGNTIYF. The CDR3 DNA reads as TGTGCCAGCAGCCTAGGGAGCTCTGGAAACACCATATATTTT.

The genes are TRBV2 and TRBJ2-2, with TRBD1 identical over 8 bases. The CDR3 sequence is 14 residues long. CDR1 is SNHLY, CDR2 FYNNEI, per germline. The J segment lost 1 base and the V segment lost 9 bases, leaving 4 bases of the junction unmatched. CDR3 bases: TGTGCCAGTGAGGGACAGGAGAACACCGGGGAGCTGTTTTTT. Translation gives CASEGQENTGELFF. The variable domain in full, with the rest retrieved from reference TRBV2 and TRBJ2-2, is EPEVTQTPSHQVTQMGQEVILRCVPISNHLYFYWYRQILGQKVEFLVSFYNNEISEKSEIFDDQFSVERPDGSNFTLKIRSTKLEDSAMYFCASEGQENTGELFFGEGSRLTVL.

The chain has TRBV5-1 and TRBJ2-7; maybe TRBD1 (5 bases). The germline gives CDR1 SGHRS, CDR2 YFSETQ. Trimming shortened V by 0 bases and J by 6 bases, and 16 bases separated the two germline ends. This CDR3 contains 15 residues. The CDR3 loop reads CASSLAPSGQSEQYF. The CDR3 nucleotides read TGCGCCAGCAGCTTGGCCCCTTCAGGGCAGAGCGAGCAGTACTTC.

This clone is a singleton in its sample. V and J are TRBV11-3 and TRBJ2-1; TRBD2 agrees at 7 bases. After removal of 5 bases from V and 0 bases from J, the junction contained 7 bases not matched to a gene. Germline CDR1 SGHNT, CDR2 YENEEA. The CDR3 has 16 residues. Here the CDR3 reads CASSPGGRSSYNEQFF. In nucleotides, the CDR3 is TGTGCCAGCAGCCCGGGAGGCCGGAGCTCCTACAATGAGCAGTTCTTC.

The rearrangement links TRBV18 to TRBJ2-7; no firm D call. The CDR3 is 13 residues long. The V gene's germline CDR1 is KGHSH and CDR2 LQKENI. V dropped 3 bases and J dropped 3 bases, with 9 bases sitting between them. The CDR3 DNA reads as TGTGCCAGCTCACCCACCCAGAACTACGAGCAGTACTTC. Translating it yields CASSPTQNYEQYF.

The V and J genes are TRBV6-1 and TRBJ1-2; 7 bases are a match to TRBD1. Germline V gene data show CDR1 as MNHNS and CDR2 as SASEGT. J was trimmed by 6 bases and V by 3 bases; bases with no gene match: 7. This CDR3 has 14 amino acids. This chain's CDR3 is CASSEGQKGNGYTF. CDR3 sequence (DNA): TGTGCCAGCAGTGAGGGACAGAAAGGGAATGGCTACACCTTC.

This sequence joins TRBV9 and TRBJ1-1; possible D gene TRBD1, 5 bases. This CDR3 has 14 residues. V lost 0 bases to trimming and J lost 5 bases, with 11 bases between them. From germline, CDR1 is SGDLS and CDR2 YYNGEE. CDR3 protein: CASSVAGGGTEAFF. Here the CDR3 DNA reads TGTGCCAGCAGCGTAGCTGGGGGAGGAACTGAAGCTTTCTTT.

This chain uses TRBV4-2 with TRBJ2-7; TRBD1 matches 9 bases. V dropped 4 bases and J dropped 5; count of bases not matched to a gene: 12. The CDR3 loop spans 16 amino acids. Germline CDR1 and CDR2: LGHNA and YNFKEQ. CDR3 sequence (DNA): TGTGCCAGCAGCCTCACAGACGGGACAGGGCGGGACGAGCAGTACTTC. This encodes CASSLTDGTGRDEQYF.

This clone was observed once. This chain joins TRBV18 and TRBJ2-2, with 8 bases that match TRBD1. CDR3 length: 15 residues. In germline, CDR1 is KGHSH, CDR2 LQKENI. Trimming took 4 bases from V and 4 from J; bases not matched to a gene: 5. The CDR3 DNA follows: TGTGCCAGCTCACTCGGACAGGGCGGCACCGGGGAGCTGTTTTTT. Protein product: CASSLGQGGTGELFF. Complete variable domain (other parts from reference TRBV18 and TRBJ2-2): NAGVMQNPRHLVRRRGQEARLRCSPMKGHSHVYWYRQLPEEGLKFMVYLQKENIIDESGMPKERFSAEFPKEGPSILRIQQVVRGDSAAYFCASSLGQGGTGELFFGEGSRLTVL.

The V call is TRBV7-2, the J call TRBJ2-2, with TRBD1 matching 12 bases. Germline CDR1 SGHTA, CDR2 FQGNSA. Trimming at V came to 4 bases and at J to 4 bases, leaving 13 bases not matched to a gene. This CDR3 comprises 19 residues. The CDR3 coding sequence is TGTGCCAGCAGCTCGCATCGGGACAGGGGGCTCGTTCGCACCGGGGAGCTGTTTTTT. Translated: CASSSHRDRGLVRTGELFF.

The CDR3 nucleotides are TGCAGCGTTGGATTGGGACAGGGCGTCTACAATGAGCAGTTCTTC. This encodes CSVGLGQGVYNEQFF. The gene calls are TRBV29-1 and TRBJ2-1, with 9 positions matching TRBD1. The J segment lost 3 bases and the V segment lost 4 bases, leaving 7 bases of the junction unmatched. Germline-derived CDR1 and CDR2 are SQVTM and ANQGSEA. The CDR3 consists of 15 residues.

The CDR3 reads CAIRGQGALDGYTF. CDR3 nucleotide sequence: TGTGCCATCAGGGGACAGGGGGCGTTAGATGGCTACACCTTC. V usage is TRBV10-3 and J usage is TRBJ1-2, with 12 bases aligning to TRBD1. Germline V gives CDR1 ENHRY, CDR2 SYGVKD. This CDR3 spans 14 amino acids. J was trimmed by 6 bases and V by 6 bases; bases with no gene match: 5.

This chain joins TRBV28 and TRBJ2-1; 9 bases agree with TRBD1. The trim removed 5 bases at V and 9 bases at J, leaving 5 bases unmatched. CDR3 length equals 13 residues. Germline V CDR1 and CDR2: MDHEN, SYDVKM. CDR3 sequence: CASSTTGGREQFF. CDR3 in DNA: TGTGCCAGCAGTACTACAGGGGGCCGTGAGCAGTTCTTC.

The V gene is TRBV4-1, the J gene TRBJ1-1; D is uncertain. The CDR3 runs 15 residues. The ends were cut back, 4 bases at V and 2 bases at J, with 14 bases in the middle. Germline V CDR1 and CDR2: MGHRA, YSYEKL. The CDR3 protein is CASSPLVEVNTEAFF. The CDR3 nucleotides are TGCGCCAGCAGCCCCTTAGTCGAGGTAAACACTGAAGCTTTCTTT.

The V call is TRBV5-4, the J call TRBJ1-1; 9 bases are shared with TRBD1. Losses at the gene ends were 0 bases for V and 6 bases for J; bases not matched to a gene: 15. Germline V gives CDR1 SGHNT, CDR2 YYREEE (reference sequence). The CDR3 loop spans 18 amino acids. The CDR3 protein is CASSLDRGPRTGQAEAFF. CDR3 sequence (DNA): TGTGCCAGCAGCTTGGACAGGGGGCCTAGAACCGGGCAGGCTGAAGCTTTCTTT.

V is TRBV7-3 and J is TRBJ1-4; possibly TRBD1 for D (6 bases). Germline CDR1 and CDR2: SGHTA and FQGTGA. The CDR3 spans 16 residues. Deletions cut 0 bases from V and 8 bases from J, with 16 bases between. The CDR3 loop reads CASSLTGRGSGEKLFF. In DNA form, the CDR3 reads TGTGCCAGCAGCTTAACGGGGAGGGGGTCCGGAGAAAAACTGTTTTTT.

The rearrangement links TRBV9 to TRBJ2-1, with 8 bases that match TRBD1. CDR1 is SGDLS and CDR2 is YYNGEE in the germline V gene. V lost 4 bases, J lost 8 bases, and 14 bases stayed unmatched. The CDR3 is 16 residues long. CDR3 sequence: CASSTRLTGVVHEQFF. The CDR3 DNA is TGTGCCAGCAGCACCCGCCTGACAGGGGTTGTGCATGAGCAGTTCTTC.

This chain connects TRBV7-9 to TRBJ2-7; TRBD1 agrees at 9 bases. The CDR3 totals 15 residues. From germline, CDR1 is SEHNR and CDR2 FQNEAQ (reference sequence). Trimming took 2 bases from V and 5 from J; bases not matched to a gene: 7. The CDR3 here is CASSLKGTGIHEQYF. The CDR3 DNA reads as TGTGCCAGCAGCTTAAAGGGGACAGGGATCCACGAGCAGTACTTC.

This clone was found a few times. CDR3 loop: CATTQGFGSGYTF. The DNA for the CDR3 is TGTGCCACCACTCAGGGTTTTGGGTCTGGCTACACCTTC. V and J are TRBV24-1 and TRBJ1-2, with a possible D match to TRBD1 (5 bases). Per the germline V gene, CDR1 is KGHDR and CDR2 is SFDVKD. Trimming shortened V by 8 bases and J by 7 bases, and 16 bases separated the two germline ends. The CDR3 is 13 residues long.